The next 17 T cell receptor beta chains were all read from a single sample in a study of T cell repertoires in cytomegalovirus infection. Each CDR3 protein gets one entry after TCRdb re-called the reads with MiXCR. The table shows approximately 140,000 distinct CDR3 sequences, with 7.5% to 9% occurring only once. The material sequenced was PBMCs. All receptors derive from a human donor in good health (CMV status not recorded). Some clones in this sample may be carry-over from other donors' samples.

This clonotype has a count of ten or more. The CDR3 DNA reads as TGTGCCAGCAGTGAACCCCGGTTAGTTAATGAGCAGTTCTTC. Translated, it gives CASSEPRLVNEQFF. This chain joins TRBV6-1 and TRBJ2-1; no clear D gene. The CDR3 sequence is 14 residues long. The V gene's germline CDR1 is MNHNS and CDR2 SASEGT. The V end was cut by 2 bases, the J end by 7 bases, with 12 bases between.

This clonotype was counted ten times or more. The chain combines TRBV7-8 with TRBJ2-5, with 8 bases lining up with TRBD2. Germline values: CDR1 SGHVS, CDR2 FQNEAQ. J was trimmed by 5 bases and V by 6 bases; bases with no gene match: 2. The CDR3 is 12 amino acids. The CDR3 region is CASRRLAETQYF. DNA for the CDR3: TGTGCCAGCAGACGACTAGCGGAGACCCAGTACTTC. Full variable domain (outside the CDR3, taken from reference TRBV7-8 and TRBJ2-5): GAGVSQSPRYKVAKRGQDVALRCDPISGHVSLFWYQQALGQGPEFLTYFQNEAQLDKSGLPSDRFFAERPEGSVSTLKIQRTQQEDSAVYLCASRRLAETQYFGPGTRLLVL.

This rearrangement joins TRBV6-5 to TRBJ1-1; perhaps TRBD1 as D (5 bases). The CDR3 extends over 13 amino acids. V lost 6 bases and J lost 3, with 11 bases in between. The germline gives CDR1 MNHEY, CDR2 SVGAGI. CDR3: CASRRQRDTEAFF. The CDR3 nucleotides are TGTGCCAGCAGGCGACAGAGGGACACTGAAGCTTTCTTT.

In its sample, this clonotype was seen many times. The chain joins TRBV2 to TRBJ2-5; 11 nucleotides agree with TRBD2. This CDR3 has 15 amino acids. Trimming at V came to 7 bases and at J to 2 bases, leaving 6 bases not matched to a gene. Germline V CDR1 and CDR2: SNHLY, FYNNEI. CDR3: CASTVRLAGQETQYF. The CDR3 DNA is TGTGCCAGCACCGTAAGACTAGCGGGGCAAGAGACCCAGTACTTC.

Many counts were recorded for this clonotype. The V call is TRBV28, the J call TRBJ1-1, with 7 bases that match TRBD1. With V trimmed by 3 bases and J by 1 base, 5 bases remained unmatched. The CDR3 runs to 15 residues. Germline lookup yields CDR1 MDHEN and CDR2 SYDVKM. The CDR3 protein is CASSFGDRANTEAFF. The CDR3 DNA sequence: TGTGCCAGCAGTTTTGGTGACAGGGCGAACACTGAAGCTTTCTTT.

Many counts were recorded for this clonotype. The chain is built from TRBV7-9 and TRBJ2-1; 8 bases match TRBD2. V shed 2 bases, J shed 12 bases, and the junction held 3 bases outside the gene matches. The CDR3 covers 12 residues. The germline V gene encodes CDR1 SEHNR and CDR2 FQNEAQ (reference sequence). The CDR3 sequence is CASSLRLAGQFF. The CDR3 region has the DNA TGTGCCAGCAGCTTAAGGCTAGCGGGGCAGTTCTTC.

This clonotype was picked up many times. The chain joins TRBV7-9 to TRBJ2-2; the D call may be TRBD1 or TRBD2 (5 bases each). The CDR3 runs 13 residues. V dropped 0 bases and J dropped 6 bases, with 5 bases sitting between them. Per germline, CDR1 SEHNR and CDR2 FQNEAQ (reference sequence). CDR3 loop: CASSLAGPGELFF. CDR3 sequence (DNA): TGTGCCAGCAGCTTAGCGGGACCCGGGGAGCTGTTTTTT.

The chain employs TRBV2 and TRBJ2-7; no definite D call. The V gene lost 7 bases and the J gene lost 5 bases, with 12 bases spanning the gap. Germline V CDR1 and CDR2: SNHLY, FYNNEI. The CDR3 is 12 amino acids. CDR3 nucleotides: TGTGCCAGCAAGGCCGAAGGGCACGAGCAGTACTTC. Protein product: CASKAEGHEQYF.

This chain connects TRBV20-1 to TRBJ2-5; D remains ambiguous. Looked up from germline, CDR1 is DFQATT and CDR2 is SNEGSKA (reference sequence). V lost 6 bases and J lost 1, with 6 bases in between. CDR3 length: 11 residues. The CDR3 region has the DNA TGCAGTGCCCTTGTCCAAGAGACCCAGTACTTC. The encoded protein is CSALVQETQYF.

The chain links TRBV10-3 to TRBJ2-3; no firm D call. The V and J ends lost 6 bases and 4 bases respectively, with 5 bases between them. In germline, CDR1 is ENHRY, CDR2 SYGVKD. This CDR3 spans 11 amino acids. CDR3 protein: CAISESDTQYF. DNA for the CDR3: TGTGCCATCAGCGAATCAGATACGCAGTATTTT.

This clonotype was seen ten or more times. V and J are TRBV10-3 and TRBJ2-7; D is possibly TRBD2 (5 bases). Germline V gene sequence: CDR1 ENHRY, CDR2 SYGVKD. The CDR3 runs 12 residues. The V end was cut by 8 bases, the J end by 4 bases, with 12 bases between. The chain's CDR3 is CAIGEGLYEQYF. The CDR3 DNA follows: TGTGCCATCGGAGAGGGCTTATACGAGCAGTACTTC.

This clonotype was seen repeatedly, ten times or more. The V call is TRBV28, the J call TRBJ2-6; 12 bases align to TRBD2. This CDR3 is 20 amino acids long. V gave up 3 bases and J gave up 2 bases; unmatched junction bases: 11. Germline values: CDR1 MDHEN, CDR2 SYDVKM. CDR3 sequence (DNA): TGTGCCAGCAGTTTCTTGATGAGCGCTAGCGGGGGGGCTGGGGCCAACGTCCTGACTTTC. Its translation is CASSFLMSASGGAGANVLTF.

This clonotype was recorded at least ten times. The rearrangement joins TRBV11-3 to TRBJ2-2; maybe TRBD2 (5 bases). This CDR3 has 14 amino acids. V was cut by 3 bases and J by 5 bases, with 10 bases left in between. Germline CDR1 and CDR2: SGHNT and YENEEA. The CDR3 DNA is TGTGCCAGCAGCTTGATTCGCGGGACCGGGGAGCTGTTTTTT. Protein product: CASSLIRGTGELFF.

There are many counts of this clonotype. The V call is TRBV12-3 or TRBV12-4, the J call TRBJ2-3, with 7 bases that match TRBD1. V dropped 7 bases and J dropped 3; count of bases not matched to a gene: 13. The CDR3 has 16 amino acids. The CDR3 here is CASNLNRGSGTDTQYF. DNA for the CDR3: TGTGCCAGCAACCTAAACAGGGGATCTGGGACAGATACGCAGTATTTT.

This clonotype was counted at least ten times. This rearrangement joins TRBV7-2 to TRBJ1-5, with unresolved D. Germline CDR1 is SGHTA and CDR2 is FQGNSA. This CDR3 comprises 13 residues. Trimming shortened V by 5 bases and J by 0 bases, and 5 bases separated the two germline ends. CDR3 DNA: TGTGCCAGCAGCCCCGATAGCAATCAGCCCCAGCATTTT. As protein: CASSPDSNQPQHF.

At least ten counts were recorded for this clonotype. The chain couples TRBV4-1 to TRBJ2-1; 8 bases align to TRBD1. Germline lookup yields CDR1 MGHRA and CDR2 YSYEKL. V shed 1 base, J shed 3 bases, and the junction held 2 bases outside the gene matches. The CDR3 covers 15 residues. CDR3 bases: TGCGCCAGCAGCCAAGGGGACAGGTTCTACAATGAGCAGTTCTTC. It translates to CASSQGDRFYNEQFF.

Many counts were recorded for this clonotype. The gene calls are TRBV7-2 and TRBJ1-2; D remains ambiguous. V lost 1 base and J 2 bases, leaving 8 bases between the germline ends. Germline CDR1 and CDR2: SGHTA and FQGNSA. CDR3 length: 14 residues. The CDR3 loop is CASSLDRVNYGYTF. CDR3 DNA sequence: TGTGCCAGCAGCTTAGATCGGGTGAACTATGGCTACACCTTC.